These T cell receptor beta chains were read from a single sample in a study of long-term antiretroviral therapy in people with HIV. Sequencing was performed with immunoSEQ multiplex PCR; in TCRdb, only in-frame clones are kept and a portion is missing. Among about 21,000 clones, less than 85% were seen once, and the ten largest hold 8.1%. Material: unsorted PBMCs, obtained at the start of antiretroviral therapy. The receptors derive from a man aged 45 to 65 with HIV. CDR3s include the opening cysteine and the closing phenylalanine or tryptophan. The D gene is left open where the match is weak. Clone sizes are given selectively: once, few, many, or a class where the clone is expanded.

>-|TRBV7-7|TRBJ2-7|-
CASSPHEGYEQYF
TGTGCTAGCAGCCCTCATGAAGGTTACGAGCAGTACTTC
>-|TRBV6-5|TRBJ2-3|TRBD1
CASSYSGQGATDTQYF
TGTGCCAGCAGTTACTCCGGACAGGGAGCTACAGATACGCAGTATTTT
>-|TRBV29-1|TRBJ1-2|-
CSVGGQTPNYGYTF
TGCAGCGTTGGAGGGCAGACCCCTAACTATGGCTACACCTTC
>-|TRBV7-9|TRBJ2-7|-
CASSPTRDMNYEQYF
TGTGCCAGCAGCCCAACGCGGGACATGAACTACGAGCAGTACTTC
>once|TRBV10-1|TRBJ2-1|TRBD1
CASSQDRGSDEQFF
TGCGCCAGCAGCCAGGACAGGGGTAGCGATGAGCAGTTCTTC
>-|TRBV18|TRBJ2-1|-
CASSPRMAREQFF
TGTGCCAGCTCACCCCGCATGGCGCGAGAGCAGTTCTTC
>-|TRBV14|TRBJ1-1|-
CASSLTFNTEAFF
TGTGCCAGCAGCCTGACGTTTAACACTGAAGCTTTCTTT
>-|TRBV6-1|TRBJ1-2|TRBD1
CASSGDRGQTNYGYTF
TGTGCCAGCAGTGGGGACAGGGGCCAAACTAACTATGGCTACACCTTC
>-|TRBV27|TRBJ1-2|-
CASSLYGGDGYTF
TGTGCCAGCAGTTTATACGGGGGCGATGGCTACACCTTC
>-|TRBV5-1|TRBJ2-2|TRBD2
CASSLETGLAATGELFF
TGCGCCAGCAGCCTGGAGACTGGACTAGCGGCCACCGGGGAGCTGTTTTTT
>-|TRBV28|TRBJ2-1|-
CASSLYGASYNEQFF
TGTGCCAGCAGTTTGTATGGGGCCTCCTACAATGAGCAGTTCTTC
>-|TRBV10-3|TRBJ2-3|TRBD1
CAISEGQGATDTQYF
TGTGCCATCAGTGAGGGACAGGGGGCGACAGATACGCAGTATTTT
>few|TRBV10-3|TRBJ1-4|-
CAISEGGLGDEKLFF
TGTGCCATCAGTGAAGGGGGACTAGGTGATGAAAAACTGTTTTTT
>-|TRBV7-9|TRBJ2-7|-
CASSASYEQYF
TGTGCCAGCAGCGCTTCCTACGAGCAGTACTTC
>once|TRBV5-1|TRBJ2-1|TRBD2
CASSPETSGFSYNEQFF
TGCGCCAGCAGCCCGGAGACTAGCGGTTTCTCCTACAATGAGCAGTTCTTC
>-|TRBV4-2|TRBJ1-2|-
CASSQFDRSGYGYTF
TGTGCCAGCAGCCAATTCGACAGGTCCGGCTATGGCTACACCTTC
>-|TRBV9|TRBJ2-5|-
CASSSSGETQYF
TGTGCCAGCAGCTCATCGGGAGAGACCCAGTACTTC
>-|TRBV28|TRBJ2-2|-
CASSLGGSFGGELFF
TGTGCCAGCAGTTTAGGGGGGTCCTTCGGCGGGGAGCTGTTTTTT
>few|TRBV5-4|TRBJ2-2|TRBD1
CATNTGGKTGELFF
TGTGCCACGAATACAGGGGGCAAAACCGGGGAGCTGTTTTTT
>-|TRBV27|TRBJ1-1|-
CASSLTGDHTEAFF
TGTGCCAGCAGTTTAACCGGGGACCACACTGAAGCTTTCTTT
>-|TRBV6-1|TRBJ1-5|TRBD1
CASSGPEDRVGQPQHF
TGTGCCAGCAGTGGCCCCGAAGACAGGGTGGGTCAGCCCCAGCATTTT
>-|TRBV5-1|TRBJ1-1|TRBD1
CASSLDRGYMNTEAFF
TGCGCCAGCAGCCTGGACAGGGGCTACATGAACACTGAAGCTTTCTTT
>few|TRBV5-4|TRBJ2-2|TRBD2
CASSSGGGNTGELFF
TGTGCCAGCAGCTCGGGCGGGGGGAACACCGGGGAGCTGTTTTTT
>-|TRBV2|TRBJ2-7|-
CASNGARSSYEQYF
TGTGCCAGCAACGGGGCAAGGAGCTCCTACGAGCAGTACTTC
>-|TRBV7-2|TRBJ1-2|TRBD1
CASSWTGGLDYGYTF
TGTGCCAGCAGCTGGACAGGGGGCTTAGACTATGGCTACACCTTC
>-|TRBV9|TRBJ2-3|-
CASSVEFADTQYF
TGTGCCAGCAGCGTAGAATTCGCAGATACGCAGTATTTT
>once|TRBV28|TRBJ2-2|TRBD1
CASSFRSRRDRDFTGELFF
TGTGCCAGCAGTTTTAGGTCTCGCCGGGACAGGGATTTCACCGGGGAGCTGTTTTTT
>-|TRBV5-4|TRBJ1-2|TRBD1
CASSSGQGPGDGYTF
TGTGCCAGCAGCTCCGGACAGGGGCCGGGAGATGGCTACACCTTC
>few|TRBV5-1|TRBJ1-2|-
CASSFGQNYGYTF
TGCGCCAGCAGTTTTGGACAGAACTATGGCTACACCTTC
>few|TRBV4-1|TRBJ1-1|TRBD1
CASSHRGKNTEAFF
TGCGCCAGCAGCCACAGGGGGAAGAACACTGAAGCTTTCTTT
>-|TRBV12-5|TRBJ2-2|-
CASGAVDLGGELFF
TGTGCTAGTGGCGCCGTAGACCTTGGAGGGGAGCTGTTTTTT
>-|TRBV7-2|TRBJ2-1|TRBD1
CASSLEAPGQGVEQFF
TGTGCCAGCAGCTTAGAGGCCCCGGGACAGGGGGTCGAGCAGTTCTTC
>-|TRBV5-1|TRBJ2-4|-
CASSPTAAKNIQYF
TGCGCCAGCAGCCCGACAGCAGCCAAAAACATTCAGTACTTC
>-|TRBV28|TRBJ2-7|TRBD1
CASSFSDRASYEQYF
TGTGCCAGCAGTTTTTCGGACAGGGCGTCCTACGAGCAGTACTTC
>-|TRBV10-3|TRBJ2-5|-
CAIQRESQETQYF
TGTGCCATCCAACGGGAGTCCCAAGAGACCCAGTACTTC
>-|TRBV5-4|TRBJ2-5|-
CASSPGPAETQYF
TGTGCCAGCAGCCCTGGTCCTGCGGAGACCCAGTACTTC
>once|TRBV2|TRBJ2-3|TRBD1
CASSIGTVPTDTQYF
TGTGCCAGCAGTATCGGGACAGTCCCCACAGATACGCAGTATTTT
>-|TRBV7-2|TRBJ1-4|-
CASSFRGEKLFF
TGTGCCAGCAGCTTCAGAGGGGAAAAACTGTTTTTT
>-|TRBV21-1|TRBJ1-6|-
CASAWHSPLHF
TGTGCCAGCGCGTGGCATTCACCCCTCCACTTT
>-|TRBV7-9|TRBJ2-1|-
CASSIRERAYNEQFF
TGTGCCAGCAGCATCAGGGAGAGGGCCTACAATGAGCAGTTCTTC
>-|TRBV2|TRBJ1-5|-
CASRRDSNQPQHF
TGTGCCAGCAGGAGAGACAGCAATCAGCCCCAGCATTTT
>-|TRBV11-2|TRBJ1-1|TRBD1
CASTKTGDFYTEAFF
TGTGCCAGCACCAAGACAGGGGACTTCTACACTGAAGCTTTCTTT
>-|TRBV28|TRBJ2-7|-
CASTSYPEAWQYF
TGTGCCAGCACCTCATACCCCGAGGCGTGGCAGTACTTC
>-|TRBV4-3|TRBJ2-2|-
CASSQEEQGDTGELFF
TGCGCCAGCAGCCAAGAAGAGCAGGGCGACACCGGGGAGCTGTTTTTT
>-|TRBV5-1|TRBJ2-3|-
CASSLGGSTDTQYF
TGCGCCAGCAGCTTGGGAGGATCGACAGATACGCAGTATTTT
>few|TRBV5-6|TRBJ1-4|-
CASSPGPNEKLFF
TGTGCCAGCAGCCCCGGACCTAATGAAAAACTGTTTTTT
>once|TRBV5-1|TRBJ2-5|-
CASSPGVRAPIEETQYF
TGCGCCAGCAGCCCCGGGGTCAGAGCCCCCATTGAAGAGACCCAGTACTTC
>-|TRBV9|TRBJ2-3|-
CASSVSGSTDTQYF
TGTGCCAGCAGCGTAAGCGGGAGCACAGATACGCAGTATTTT
>-|TRBV13|TRBJ1-3|-
CASSATLTASSGNTIYF
TGTGCCAGCAGCGCCACTTTGACCGCTAGCTCTGGAAACACCATATATTTT
>-|TRBV28|TRBJ2-1|-
CASSSAAENEQFF
TGTGCCAGCAGTTCAGCGGCGGAAAATGAGCAGTTCTTC
>-|TRBV13|TRBJ2-5|TRBD2
CASSPTLAGGLQETQYF
TGTGCCAGCAGCCCTACTCTAGCGGGGGGCCTCCAAGAGACCCAGTACTTC
>-|TRBV27|TRBJ2-7|TRBD2
CASSLARGAYEQYF
TGTGCCAGCAGTTTAGCTCGGGGGGCCTACGAGCAGTACTTC
>few|TRBV29-1|TRBJ1-2|TRBD1
CSVPRGIGYTF
TGCAGCGTTCCCAGGGGGATCGGCTACACCTTC
>-|TRBV5-6|TRBJ2-7|-
CASSQLGRGPSSYEQYF
TGTGCCAGCAGCCAGTTGGGCCGGGGGCCAAGCTCCTACGAGCAGTACTTC
>-|TRBV5-4|TRBJ1-1|-
CASSLRWDTEAFF
TGTGCCAGCAGCTTGAGGTGGGACACTGAAGCTTTCTTT
>-|TRBV6-5|TRBJ2-7|-
CASSYSGERHYEQYF
TGTGCCAGCAGTTACTCGGGCGAGCGCCACTACGAGCAGTACTTC
>-|TRBV4-3|TRBJ2-6|-
CASSPNWSPGTGANVLTF
TGCGCCAGCAGCCCAAACTGGAGCCCAGGGACTGGGGCCAACGTCCTGACTTTC
>-|TRBV4-3|TRBJ1-6|-
CASSPRGLLGLNSPLHF
TGCGCCAGCAGCCCCCGGGGACTCCTGGGCCTTAATTCACCCCTCCACTTT
>few|TRBV7-2|TRBJ1-5|TRBD1
CASSSRYIQGVTQPQHF
TGTGCCAGCAGCTCTAGGTATATACAGGGGGTTACTCAGCCCCAGCATTTT